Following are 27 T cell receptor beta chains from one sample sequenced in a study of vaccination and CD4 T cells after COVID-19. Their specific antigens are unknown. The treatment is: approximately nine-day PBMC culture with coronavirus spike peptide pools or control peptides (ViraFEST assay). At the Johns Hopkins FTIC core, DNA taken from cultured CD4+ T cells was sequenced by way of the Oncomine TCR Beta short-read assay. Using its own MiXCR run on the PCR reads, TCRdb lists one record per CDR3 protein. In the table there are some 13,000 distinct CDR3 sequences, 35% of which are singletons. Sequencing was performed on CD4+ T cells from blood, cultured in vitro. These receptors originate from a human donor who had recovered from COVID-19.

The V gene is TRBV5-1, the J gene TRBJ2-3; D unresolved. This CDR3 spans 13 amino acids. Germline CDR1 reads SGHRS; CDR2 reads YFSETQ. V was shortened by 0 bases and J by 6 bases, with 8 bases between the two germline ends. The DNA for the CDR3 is TGCGCCAGCAGCTTGGCCCCCCCTGATACGCAGTATTTT. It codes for CASSLAPPDTQYF.

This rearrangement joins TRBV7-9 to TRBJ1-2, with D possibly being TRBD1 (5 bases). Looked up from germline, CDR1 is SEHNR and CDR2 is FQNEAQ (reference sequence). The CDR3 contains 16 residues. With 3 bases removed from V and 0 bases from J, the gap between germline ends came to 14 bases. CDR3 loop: CASSFRQGGTNYGYTF. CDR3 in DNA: TGTGCCAGCAGCTTTCGCCAGGGTGGTACTAACTATGGCTACACCTTC.

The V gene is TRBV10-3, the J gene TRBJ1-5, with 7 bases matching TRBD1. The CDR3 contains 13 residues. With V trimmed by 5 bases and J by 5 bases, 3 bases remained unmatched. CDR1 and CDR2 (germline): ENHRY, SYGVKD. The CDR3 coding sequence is TGTGCCATCAGTAACAGGGGTTATCAGCCCCAGCATTTT. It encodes CAISNRGYQPQHF.

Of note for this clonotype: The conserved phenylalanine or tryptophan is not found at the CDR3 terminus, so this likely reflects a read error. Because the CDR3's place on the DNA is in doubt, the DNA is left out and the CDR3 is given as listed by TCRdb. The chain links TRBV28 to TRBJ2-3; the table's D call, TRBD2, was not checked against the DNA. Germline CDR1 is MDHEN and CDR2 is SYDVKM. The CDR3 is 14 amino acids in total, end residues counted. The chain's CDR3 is CASSSALSSGRAIL.

The CDR3 protein is CASSHRLALTGELFF. In DNA form, the CDR3 reads TGCGCCAGCAGCCATCGACTAGCGCTCACCGGGGAGCTGTTTTTT. The chain carries TRBV4-1 and TRBJ2-2; 8 bases match TRBD2. The germline V gene has CDR1 MGHRA and CDR2 YSYEKL. The V and J ends lost 3 bases and 4 bases, in that order; junction bases with no gene match: 4. This CDR3 spans 15 amino acids.

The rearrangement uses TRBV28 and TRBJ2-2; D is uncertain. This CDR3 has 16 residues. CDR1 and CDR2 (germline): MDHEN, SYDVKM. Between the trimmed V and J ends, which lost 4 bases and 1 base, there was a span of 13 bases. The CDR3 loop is CASSSRAVLNTGELFF. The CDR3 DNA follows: TGTGCCAGCAGTTCCCGGGCCGTACTGAACACCGGGGAGCTGTTTTTT.

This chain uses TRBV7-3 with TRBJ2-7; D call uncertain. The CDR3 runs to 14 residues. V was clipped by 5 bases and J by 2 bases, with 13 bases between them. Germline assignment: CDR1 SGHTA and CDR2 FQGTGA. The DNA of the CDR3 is TGTGCCAGCAGCCCGATGGGCCCAGCCTACGAGCAGTACTTC. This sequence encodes CASSPMGPAYEQYF. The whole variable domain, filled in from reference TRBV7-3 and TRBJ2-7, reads GAGVSQTPSNKVTEKGKYVELRCDPISGHTALYWYRQSLGQGPEFLIYFQGTGAADDSGLPNDRFFAVRPEGSVSTLKIQRTERGDSAVYLCASSPMGPAYEQYFGPGTRLTVT.

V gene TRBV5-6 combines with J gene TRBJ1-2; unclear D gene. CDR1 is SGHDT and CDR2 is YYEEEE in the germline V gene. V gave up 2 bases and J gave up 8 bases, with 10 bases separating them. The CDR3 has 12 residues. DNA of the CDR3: TGTGCCAGCAGCTTCGGACTCGTAGGCTACACCTTC. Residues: CASSFGLVGYTF.

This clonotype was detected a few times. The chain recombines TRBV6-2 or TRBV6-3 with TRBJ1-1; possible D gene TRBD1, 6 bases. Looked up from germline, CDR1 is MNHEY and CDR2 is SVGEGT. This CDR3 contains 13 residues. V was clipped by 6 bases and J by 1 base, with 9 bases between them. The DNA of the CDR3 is TGTGCCAGCAGCCGGACAGAGAACACTGAAGCTTTCTTT. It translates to CASSRTENTEAFF.

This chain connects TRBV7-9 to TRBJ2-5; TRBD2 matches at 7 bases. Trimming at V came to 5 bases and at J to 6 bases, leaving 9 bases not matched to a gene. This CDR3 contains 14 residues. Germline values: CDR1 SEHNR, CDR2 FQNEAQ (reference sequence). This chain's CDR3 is CASSKSGGIQTQYF. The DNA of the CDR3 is TGTGCCAGCAGCAAATCCGGGGGGATCCAGACCCAGTACTTC.

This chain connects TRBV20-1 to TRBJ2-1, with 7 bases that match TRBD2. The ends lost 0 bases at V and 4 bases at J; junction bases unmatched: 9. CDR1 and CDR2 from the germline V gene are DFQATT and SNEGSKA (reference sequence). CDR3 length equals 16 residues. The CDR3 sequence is CSARDYRGRGYNEQFF. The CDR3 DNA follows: TGCAGTGCTAGAGATTATCGCGGGAGAGGGTACAATGAGCAGTTCTTC.

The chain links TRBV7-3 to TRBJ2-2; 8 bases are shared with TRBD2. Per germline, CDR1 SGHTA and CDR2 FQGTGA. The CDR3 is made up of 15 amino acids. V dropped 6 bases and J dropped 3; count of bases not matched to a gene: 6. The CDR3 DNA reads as TGTGCCAGCAGGTCGACTAGCGTTCACACCGGGGAGCTGTTTTTT. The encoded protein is CASRSTSVHTGELFF.

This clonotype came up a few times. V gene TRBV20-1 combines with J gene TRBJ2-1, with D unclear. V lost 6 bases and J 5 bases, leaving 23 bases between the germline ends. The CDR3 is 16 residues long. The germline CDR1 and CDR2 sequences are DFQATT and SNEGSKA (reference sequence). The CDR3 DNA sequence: TGCAGTGCCCCCGACACCTCGGTGAGACACAACAATGAGCAGTTCTTC. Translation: CSAPDTSVRHNNEQFF.

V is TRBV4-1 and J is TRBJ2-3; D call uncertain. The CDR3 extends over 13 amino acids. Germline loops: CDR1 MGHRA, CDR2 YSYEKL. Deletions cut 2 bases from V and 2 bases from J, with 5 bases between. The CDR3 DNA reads TGCGCCAGCAGCCAAACAGCCACAGATACGCAGTATTTT. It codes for CASSQTATDTQYF.

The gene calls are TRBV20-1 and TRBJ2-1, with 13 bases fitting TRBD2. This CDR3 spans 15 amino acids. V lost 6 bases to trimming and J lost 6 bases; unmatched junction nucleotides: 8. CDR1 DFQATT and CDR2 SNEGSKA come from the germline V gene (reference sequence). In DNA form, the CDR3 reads TGCAGTGCGTACTCGACTAGCGGGAGGTTCAATGAGCAGTTCTTC. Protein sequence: CSAYSTSGRFNEQFF.

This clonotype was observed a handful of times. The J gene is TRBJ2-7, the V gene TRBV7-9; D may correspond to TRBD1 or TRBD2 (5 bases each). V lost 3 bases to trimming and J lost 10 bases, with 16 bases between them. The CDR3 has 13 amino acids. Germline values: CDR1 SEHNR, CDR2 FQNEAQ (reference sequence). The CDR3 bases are TGTGCCAGCAGCTTTGGGGGAACTTTCGTACAGTACTTC. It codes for CASSFGGTFVQYF.

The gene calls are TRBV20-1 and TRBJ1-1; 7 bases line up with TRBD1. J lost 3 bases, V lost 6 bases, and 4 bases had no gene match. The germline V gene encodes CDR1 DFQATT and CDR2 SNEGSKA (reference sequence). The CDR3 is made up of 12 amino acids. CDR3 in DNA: TGCAGTGCCTATGACAGGGACACTGAAGCTTTCTTT. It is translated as CSAYDRDTEAFF.

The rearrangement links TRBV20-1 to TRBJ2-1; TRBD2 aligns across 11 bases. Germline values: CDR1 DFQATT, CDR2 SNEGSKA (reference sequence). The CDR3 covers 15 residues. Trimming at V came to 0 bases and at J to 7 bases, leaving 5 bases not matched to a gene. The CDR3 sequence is CSARDWLAGGNEQFF. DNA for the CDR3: TGCAGTGCTAGAGATTGGCTAGCGGGAGGAAATGAGCAGTTCTTC.

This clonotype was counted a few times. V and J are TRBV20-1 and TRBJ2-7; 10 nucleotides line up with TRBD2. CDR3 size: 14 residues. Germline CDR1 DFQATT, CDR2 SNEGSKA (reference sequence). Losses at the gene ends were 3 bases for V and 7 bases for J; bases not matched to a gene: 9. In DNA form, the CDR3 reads TGCAGTGCTAGGGAAGCGGGAGGGTTTCGAGAGCAGTACTTC. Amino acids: CSAREAGGFREQYF.

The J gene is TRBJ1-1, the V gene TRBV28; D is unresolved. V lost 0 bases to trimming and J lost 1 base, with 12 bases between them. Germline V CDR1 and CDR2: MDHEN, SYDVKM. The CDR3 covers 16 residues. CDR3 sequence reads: CASSLWSPVRNTEAFF. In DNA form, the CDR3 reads TGTGCCAGCAGTTTATGGTCGCCAGTTCGGAACACTGAAGCTTTCTTT.

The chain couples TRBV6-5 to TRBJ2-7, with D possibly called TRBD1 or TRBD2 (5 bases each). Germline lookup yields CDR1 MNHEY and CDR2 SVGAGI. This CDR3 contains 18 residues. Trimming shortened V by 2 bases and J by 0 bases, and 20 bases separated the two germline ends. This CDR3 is CASSYPGADDLSSYEQYF. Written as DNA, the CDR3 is TGTGCCAGCAGTTACCCCGGGGCCGATGATTTAAGCTCCTACGAGCAGTACTTC.

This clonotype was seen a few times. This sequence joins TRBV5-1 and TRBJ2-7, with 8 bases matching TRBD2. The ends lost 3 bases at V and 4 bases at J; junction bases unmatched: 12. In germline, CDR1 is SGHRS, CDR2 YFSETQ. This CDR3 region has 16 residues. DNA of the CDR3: TGCGCCAGCAGCTCAGGTTGGACTAGCCCGGGGTACGAGCAGTACTTC. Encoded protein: CASSSGWTSPGYEQYF. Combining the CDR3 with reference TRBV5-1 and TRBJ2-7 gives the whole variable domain KAGVTQTPRYLIKTRGQQVTLSCSPISGHRSVSWYQQTPGQGLQFLFEYFSETQRNKGNFPGRFSGRQFSNSRSEMNVSTLELGDSALYLCASSSGWTSPGYEQYFGPGTRLTVT.

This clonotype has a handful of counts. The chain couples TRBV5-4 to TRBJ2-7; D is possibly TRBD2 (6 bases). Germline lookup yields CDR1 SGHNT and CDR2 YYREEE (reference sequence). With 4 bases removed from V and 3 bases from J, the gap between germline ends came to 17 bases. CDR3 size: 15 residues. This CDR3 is CASSGELAERYEQYF. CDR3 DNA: TGTGCCAGCAGCGGGGAGTTAGCGGAGCGCTACGAGCAGTACTTC.

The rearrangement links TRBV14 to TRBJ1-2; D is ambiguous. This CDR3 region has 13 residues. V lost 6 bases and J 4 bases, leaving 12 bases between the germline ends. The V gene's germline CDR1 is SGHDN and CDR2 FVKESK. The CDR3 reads CASSTGLSYGYTF. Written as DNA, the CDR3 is TGTGCCAGCAGTACCGGGCTTAGCTATGGCTACACCTTC.

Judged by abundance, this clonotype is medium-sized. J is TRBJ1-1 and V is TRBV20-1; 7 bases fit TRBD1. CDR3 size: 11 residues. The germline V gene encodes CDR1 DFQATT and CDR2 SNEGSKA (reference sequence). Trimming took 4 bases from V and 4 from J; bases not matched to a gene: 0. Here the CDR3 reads CSATGGTEAFF. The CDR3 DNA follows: TGCAGTGCTACAGGGGGCACTGAAGCTTTCTTT.

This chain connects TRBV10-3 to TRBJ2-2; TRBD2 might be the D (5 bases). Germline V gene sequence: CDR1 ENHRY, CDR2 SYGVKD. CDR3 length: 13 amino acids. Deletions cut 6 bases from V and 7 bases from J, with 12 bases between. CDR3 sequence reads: CAISTGVDGELFF. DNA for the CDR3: TGTGCCATCAGCACCGGGGTCGACGGGGAGCTGTTTTTT.

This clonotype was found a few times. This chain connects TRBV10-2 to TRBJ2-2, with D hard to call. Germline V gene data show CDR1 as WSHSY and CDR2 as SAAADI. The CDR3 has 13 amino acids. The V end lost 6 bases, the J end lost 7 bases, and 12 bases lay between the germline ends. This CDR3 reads CASSPSVNGELFF. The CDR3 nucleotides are TGCGCCAGCAGCCCTAGTGTGAACGGGGAGCTGTTTTTT.